This passage covers 22 T cell receptor beta chains from one sample sequenced in a study of blood T cell repertoires in COVID-19. Here immunoSEQ multiplex PCR was the method, and the copy in TCRdb shows in-frame clones only, minus some. Here the sample spans some 250,000 clones, around 83% being singletons. The sequencing input was peripheral blood. These receptors came from a man aged 40-49 years with active or convalescent COVID-19.

This clone was seen a single time. This chain links TRBV5-1 with TRBJ1-6; D is ambiguous. The V gene's germline CDR1 is SGHRS and CDR2 YFSETQ. The V and J ends lost 0 bases and 8 bases respectively, with 9 bases between them. The length of the CDR3 is 14 residues. The CDR3 region is CASSLAGRDSPLHF. The CDR3 DNA reads as TGCGCCAGCAGCTTGGCCGGGAGGGATTCACCCCTCCACTTT.

The gene calls are TRBV5-1 and TRBJ1-4; 7 bases agree with TRBD1. With 2 bases clipped from V and 0 bases from J, the junction kept 4 bases outside the gene matches. This CDR3 has 16 amino acids. Germline V lookup: CDR1 SGHRS, CDR2 YFSETQ. CDR3 DNA sequence: TGCGCCAGCAGCTTACCAACAGGGGCAACTAATGAAAAACTGTTTTTT. It codes for CASSLPTGATNEKLFF.

The chain recombines TRBV28 with TRBJ2-3; 7 bases fit TRBD2. There are 14 residues in the CDR3. V gave up 5 bases and J gave up 6 bases; unmatched junction bases: 8. Germline-derived CDR1 and CDR2 are MDHEN and SYDVKM. In DNA, the CDR3 is TGTGCCAGCAGTGTGGCGGGAGCTCGTGATACGCAGTATTTT. Protein sequence: CASSVAGARDTQYF.

This chain uses TRBV10-3 with TRBJ1-6, with 8 nucleotides matching TRBD1. With V trimmed by 3 bases and J by 10 bases, 8 bases remained unmatched. The CDR3 has 15 residues. From germline, CDR1 is ENHRY and CDR2 SYGVKD. The CDR3, as DNA: TGTGCCATCAGTGATTCCGGACAGGGTTTGTCACCCCTCCACTTT. It specifies CAISDSGQGLSPLHF.

The chain couples TRBV11-2 to TRBJ1-1; D is uncertain. In germline, CDR1 is SGHAT, CDR2 FQNNGV. V lost 2 bases, J lost 5 bases, and 9 bases lay in between. This CDR3 spans 13 amino acids. CDR3: CASSLTQATEAFF. CDR3 coding DNA: TGTGCCAGCAGCTTAACCCAGGCTACTGAAGCTTTCTTT.

The V gene is TRBV1, the J gene TRBJ2-7; the table names TRBD2, a call not compared with the DNA. TRBV1 is classified as a pseudogene. CDR3 length equals 15 residues. CDR3 DNA sequence: TGCACCAGCAGCCCAAAAGCGGGGACCCCCTACGAGCAGTACTTC. This translates into CTSSPKAGTPYEQYF.

This clone was found a few times. The V gene is TRBV4-1, the J gene TRBJ2-1; TRBD2 might be the D (5 bases). The CDR3 contains 19 residues. From germline, CDR1 is MGHRA and CDR2 YSYEKL. V shed 0 bases and J shed 0 bases, with 18 bases lying between them. The DNA for the CDR3 is TGCGCCAGCAGCCAAGAGGACCCGAGGGCTAAGAGCTCCTACAATGAGCAGTTCTTC. Its translation is CASSQEDPRAKSSYNEQFF.

The sample holds a few counts of this clone. The chain recombines TRBV6-6 with TRBJ2-7; D is perhaps TRBD1 (5 bases). The CDR3 is made up of 13 amino acids. Germline V gene lookup returns CDR1 MNHNY and CDR2 SVGAGI (reference sequence). Trimming took 2 bases from V and 0 from J, leaving 5 bases between them. The CDR3 nucleotides read TGTGCCAGCAGTTACGACAGCTCCTACGAGCAGTACTTC. Amino acid sequence: CASSYDSSYEQYF.

The CDR3 sequence: CATSDLQGWNTEAFF. CDR3 DNA sequence: TGTGCCACCAGTGATTTGCAGGGCTGGAACACTGAAGCTTTCTTT. V and J are TRBV24-1 and TRBJ1-1, with a weak D call TRBD1 (5 bases). The CDR3 is made up of 15 amino acids. Per the germline V gene, CDR1 is KGHDR and CDR2 is SFDVKD. V was shortened by 0 bases and J by 1 base, with 8 bases between the two germline ends.

The chain recombines TRBV11-2 with TRBJ1-2, with D tentatively TRBD1 (5 bases). The V end lost 7 bases, the J end lost 1 base, and 13 bases lay between the germline ends. This CDR3 has 14 amino acids. From germline, CDR1 is SGHAT and CDR2 FQNNGV. CDR3: CASTTTVSNYGYTF. The CDR3 DNA is TGTGCCAGCACCACGACAGTTAGTAACTATGGCTACACCTTC.

The chain links TRBV27 to TRBJ1-6; TRBD1 agrees at 7 bases. J lost 7 bases, V lost 6 bases, and 9 bases had no gene match. The CDR3 consists of 15 residues. Germline V gene data show CDR1 as MNHEY and CDR2 as SMNVEV (reference sequence). The CDR3 DNA sequence: TGTGCCAGCAGAATGTTCCGGGACAGAAATTCACCCCTCCACTTT. Residues: CASRMFRDRNSPLHF.

V gene TRBV7-2 combines with J gene TRBJ2-3; 9 positions match TRBD1. The germline V gene has CDR1 SGHTA and CDR2 FQGNSA. V was clipped by 6 bases and J by 3 bases; unmatched bases: 10. The CDR3 consists of 16 residues. CDR3 region: CASRGVGTGITDTQYF. CDR3 bases: TGTGCCAGCAGGGGGGTAGGGACAGGGATAACAGATACGCAGTATTTT.

This chain links TRBV18 with TRBJ1-1; 7 positions match TRBD1. V shed 6 bases and J 2 bases; nucleotides not matched to a gene: 9. The germline gives CDR1 KGHSH, CDR2 LQKENI. The CDR3 length is 15 residues. Here the CDR3 reads CASSDPGTVNTEAFF. The CDR3 DNA follows: TGTGCCAGCTCCGACCCGGGGACAGTTAACACTGAAGCTTTCTTT.

This clone was seen a few times. V usage is TRBV30 and J usage is TRBJ1-5; D is unclear. The CDR3 covers 14 residues. The ends were cut back, 0 bases at V and 3 bases at J, with 9 bases in the middle. The germline gives CDR1 GTSNPN, CDR2 SVGIG (reference sequence). The CDR3 DNA sequence: TGTGCCTGGAGTGTTACGGCGGTCAATCAGCCCCAGCATTTT. This sequence encodes CAWSVTAVNQPQHF.

This clone was counted a few times. The chain recombines TRBV27 with TRBJ1-1, with a possible D match to TRBD1 (5 bases). Germline V gives CDR1 MNHEY, CDR2 SMNVEV (reference sequence). The ends were cut back, 4 bases at V and 4 bases at J, with 22 bases in the middle. The CDR3 has 17 amino acids. CDR3 loop: CASSSRGSQWLSTEAFF. The CDR3 DNA reads TGTGCCAGCAGTTCCCGGGGGAGTCAGTGGTTGAGCACTGAAGCTTTCTTT.

The chain uses TRBV12-3 or TRBV12-4 and TRBJ1-2; weak D call: TRBD1 (6 bases). Trimming shortened V by 6 bases and J by 4 bases, and 9 bases separated the two germline ends. The CDR3 covers 12 residues. The CDR3 is CASSLQGYGYTF. CDR3 DNA sequence: TGTGCCAGCAGCTTACAGGGCTATGGCTACACCTTC.

The rearrangement uses TRBV24-1 and TRBJ2-7; TRBD1 aligns across 9 bases. J gave up 0 bases and V 9 bases, and 2 bases lay outside the gene matches. Germline lookup yields CDR1 KGHDR and CDR2 SFDVKD. This CDR3 comprises 13 residues. CDR3 protein: CATADRGSYEQYF. CDR3 DNA sequence: TGTGCCACCGCGGACAGGGGCTCCTACGAGCAGTACTTC.

The chain is built from TRBV5-8 and TRBJ2-3; D gene unclear. The V gene lost 0 bases and the J gene lost 1 base, with 6 bases spanning the gap. The CDR3 consists of 14 residues. The germline V gene has CDR1 SGHTS and CDR2 YDEGEE. The CDR3 spells CASSLGGRTDTQYF. CDR3 DNA sequence: TGTGCCAGCAGCTTGGGCGGTCGCACAGATACGCAGTATTTT.

The CDR3 DNA sequence: TGTGCCAGCAGCGCGCTTGGAAACACCATATATTTT. Protein sequence: CASSALGNTIYF. The rearrangement uses TRBV25-1 and TRBJ1-3, with D uncertain. Germline V gene lookup returns CDR1 MGHDK and CDR2 SYGVNS. CDR3 length: 12 residues. V shed 6 bases and J shed 3 bases, with 6 bases lying between them. The whole variable domain, filled in from reference TRBV25-1 and TRBJ1-3, reads EADIYQTPRYLVIGTGKKITLECSQTMGHDKMYWYQQDPGMELHLIHYSYGVNSTEKGDLSSESTVSRIRTEHFPLTLESARPSHTSQYLCASSALGNTIYFGEGSWLTVV.

V is TRBV3-1 (or the pseudogene TRBV3-2) and J is TRBJ2-1; 13 nucleotides align to TRBD2. The trim removed 5 bases at V and 8 bases at J, leaving 6 bases unmatched. This CDR3 has 15 residues. Germline values: CDR1 LGHDT, CDR2 YNNKEL (reference sequence). The CDR3 bases are TGTGCCAGCAGCGAACTAGCGGGAGGGCCATATGAGCAGTTCTTC. Protein: CASSELAGGPYEQFF.

The rearrangement links TRBV18 to TRBJ2-7; tentatively, D is TRBD1 (6 bases). Germline loops: CDR1 KGHSH, CDR2 LQKENI. This CDR3 contains 14 residues. V was pared by 5 bases and J by 2 bases, with 13 bases between. Written as DNA, the CDR3 is TGTGCCAGCTCATATCCCGCAGGGGCCTACGAGCAGTACTTC. This codes for CASSYPAGAYEQYF.

The CDR3 loop is CASSYFPRPGSYEQYF. The CDR3 DNA is TGTGCCAGCAGTTACTTTCCGCGGCCCGGATCGTACGAGCAGTACTTC. V usage is TRBV6-2 or TRBV6-3 and J usage is TRBJ2-7; no clear D gene. V lost 1 base and J lost 4, with 17 bases in between. The CDR3 is 16 amino acids. The germline gives CDR1 MNHEY, CDR2 SVGEGT.